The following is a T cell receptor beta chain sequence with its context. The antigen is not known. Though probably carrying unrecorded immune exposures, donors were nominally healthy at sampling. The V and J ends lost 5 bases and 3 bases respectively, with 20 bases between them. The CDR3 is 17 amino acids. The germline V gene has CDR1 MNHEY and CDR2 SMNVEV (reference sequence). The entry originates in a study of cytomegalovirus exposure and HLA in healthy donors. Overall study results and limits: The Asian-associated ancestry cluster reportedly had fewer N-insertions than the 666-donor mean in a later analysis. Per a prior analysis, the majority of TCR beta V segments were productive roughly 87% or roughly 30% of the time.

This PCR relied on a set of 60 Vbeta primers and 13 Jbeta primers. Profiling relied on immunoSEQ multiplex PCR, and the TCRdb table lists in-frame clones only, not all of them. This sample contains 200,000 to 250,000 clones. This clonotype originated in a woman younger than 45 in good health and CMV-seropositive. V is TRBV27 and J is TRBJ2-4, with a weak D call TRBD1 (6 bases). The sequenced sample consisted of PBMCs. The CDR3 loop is CASSTLRTVSVKNIQYF. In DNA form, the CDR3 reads TGTGCCAGCAGTACCCTTAGGACAGTGTCGGTCAAAAACATTCAGTACTTC.